The entry below gives a single T cell receptor (beta chain) sequence along with its context. These data come from a study of blood T cell repertoires in COVID-19. About the study: Samples representing acute and convalescent COVID-19 were sourced from the United States, Italy and Spain. Sources were T cells, B-cell-depleted T cells, or PBMCs; the material itself was cDNA or gDNA.

This CDR3 is 15 amino acids long. With 4 bases clipped from V and 8 bases from J, the junction kept 10 bases outside the gene matches. CDR1 and CDR2 from the germline V gene are MNHEY and SVGAGI. Under the authors' procedure: Amplified reference gene primers provided the basis for estimating nucleated cell counts. The assay was immunoSEQ multiplex PCR, and TCRdb's table has in-frame clones only and misses some. V and J calls and clone size are those listed in that table; D and trimming were worked out from the DNA. Altogether about 210,000 clones are present, roughly 86% being singletons, with the ten largest covering 7.5% to 8%.

The clonotype was recovered from a woman between 45 and 65 years old with active or convalescent COVID-19. The material sequenced was peripheral blood. The chain recombines TRBV6-5 with TRBJ2-1; 8 bases are shared with TRBD2. CDR3 sequence: CASSSQRGHNYEQFF. In DNA form, the CDR3 reads TGTGCCAGCAGTTCCCAGCGGGGGCATAACTATGAGCAGTTCTTC.